Following are 18 T cell receptor beta chains from one sample sequenced in a study of T cells expressing NK-cell markers (dated by TCRdb to the early 2020s). The protocol used for the library was 5' RACE. The instrument given in TCRdb is Illumina HiSeq 2000. The reads underwent TCRdb reprocessing, giving one record for each CDR3 protein sequence and no DNA. This sample's table carries roughly 430,000 distinct CDR3 sequences. The top ten hold approximately 6.8% of the sample. Sequenced input: blood T cells: a sorted CD56 or NKG2C T cell subset, CD4+ or CD8+ T cells, or bulk PBMC T cells (not recorded which). The origin of the receptors is a woman between 18 and 70 years old in good health.

The chain is built from TRBV6-5 and TRBJ2-3; no DNA is available, so the TRBD2 call from TCRdb remains unchecked. The CDR3 contains 16 residues. CDR1 is MNHEY, CDR2 SVGAGI, per germline. CDR3: CASSYSSSGGGDTQYF.

The rearrangement links TRBV20-1 to TRBJ2-5. The CDR3 totals 13 residues. CDR1 DFQATT and CDR2 SNEGSKA come from the germline V gene (reference sequence). Here the CDR3 reads CSAEDRNKETQYF.

V usage is TRBV12-3 or TRBV12-4 and J usage is TRBJ2-1. The CDR3 loop spans 15 amino acids. CDR3 sequence: CASSSLDSLDNEQFF.

The CDR3: CASTALRSYEQYF. The rearrangement links TRBV14 to TRBJ2-7; TCRdb lists TRBD2, though no DNA is available to test this call. The V gene's germline CDR1 is SGHDN and CDR2 FVKESK. The CDR3 has 13 residues.

V usage is TRBV5-1 and J usage is TRBJ2-1; TCRdb's D gene call, TRBD1, goes unchecked for lack of DNA. The CDR3 is 15 amino acids. Germline-derived CDR1 and CDR2 are SGHRS and YFSETQ. The CDR3 spells CASSLPLQGGNEQFF.

V and J are TRBV29-1 and TRBJ2-1; without DNA, the TCRdb call of TRBD1 cannot be checked. There are 14 residues in the CDR3. Germline V gene lookup returns CDR1 SQVTM and CDR2 ANQGSEA. This CDR3 is CSVEEGARYNEQFF.

This chain connects TRBV20-1 to TRBJ2-5; TCRdb selects TRBD2, and the lack of DNA leaves this call unchecked. The CDR3 runs to 17 residues. Germline CDR1 and CDR2: DFQATT and SNEGSKA (reference sequence). The CDR3 is CSARDGERGAYQETQYF.

The CDR3 sequence: CASSPLLSTTDTQYF. The chain links TRBV11-2 to TRBJ2-3; TCRdb indicates TRBD2, and absent DNA this call remains unverified. The germline V gene has CDR1 SGHAT and CDR2 FQNNGV. CDR3 length equals 15 residues.

The V and J genes are TRBV7-2 and TRBJ2-1. The germline V gene has CDR1 SGHTA and CDR2 FQGNSA. The CDR3 sequence is 15 residues long. The chain's CDR3 is CASSSLLGTNNEQFF.

This chain connects TRBV20-1 to TRBJ2-5. The CDR3 runs 15 residues. The V gene's germline CDR1 is DFQATT and CDR2 SNEGSKA (reference sequence). CDR3 loop: CSARELLARGETQYF.

V is TRBV10-3 and J is TRBJ2-5; TCRdb calls TRBD2, which cannot be checked without DNA. Germline-derived CDR1 and CDR2 are ENHRY and SYGVKD. This CDR3 has 17 amino acids. The CDR3 is CAISESVLGGRSETQYF.

The CDR3 sequence: CASSLGVTNTGELFF. J is TRBJ2-2 and V is TRBV11-2. The germline V gene has CDR1 SGHAT and CDR2 FQNNGV. The CDR3 has 15 amino acids.

The chain recombines TRBV6-1 with TRBJ1-6; TCRdb's D call, TRBD1, is unchecked because there is no DNA. The germline V gene encodes CDR1 MNHNS and CDR2 SASEGT. The CDR3 is 15 amino acids. CDR3 protein: CASTEQGTVNSPLHF.

This chain connects TRBV7-9 to TRBJ1-1; TCRdb reports TRBD1, a call that lacks DNA to check it against. The CDR3 spans 15 residues. Germline assignment: CDR1 SEHNR and CDR2 FQNEAQ (reference sequence). The CDR3 here is CASSLGTGGGGEAFF.

This CDR3 is CASSLEGRRSTEAFF. The rearrangement joins TRBV5-4 to TRBJ1-1; TCRdb lists TRBD1, though no DNA is available to test this call. The CDR3 has 15 residues. Per the germline V gene, CDR1 is SGHNT and CDR2 is YYREEE (reference sequence).

This chain joins TRBV5-4 and TRBJ2-1; TCRdb indicates TRBD2, and absent DNA this call remains unverified. Germline V CDR1 and CDR2: SGHNT, YYREEE (reference sequence). This CDR3 region has 14 residues. Here the CDR3 reads CASSFRAGFNEQFF. Combining the CDR3 with reference TRBV5-4 and TRBJ2-1 gives the whole variable domain ETGVTQSPTHLIKTRGQQVTLRCSSQSGHNTVSWYQQALGQGPQFIFQYYREEENGRGNFPPRFSGLQFPNYSSELNVNALELDDSALYLCASSFRAGFNEQFFGPGTRLTVL.

The chain has TRBV27 and TRBJ1-5; the D gene TCRdb calls, TRBD1, cannot be checked with no DNA. CDR1 and CDR2 (germline): MNHEY, SMNVEV (reference sequence). The length of the CDR3 is 15 residues. The CDR3 is CASSLVGGGNQPQHF.

The V and J genes are TRBV30 and TRBJ2-1. This CDR3 contains 11 residues. CDR1 and CDR2 from the germline V gene are GTSNPN and SVGIG (reference sequence). The CDR3 spells CAWSVLTKQFF.